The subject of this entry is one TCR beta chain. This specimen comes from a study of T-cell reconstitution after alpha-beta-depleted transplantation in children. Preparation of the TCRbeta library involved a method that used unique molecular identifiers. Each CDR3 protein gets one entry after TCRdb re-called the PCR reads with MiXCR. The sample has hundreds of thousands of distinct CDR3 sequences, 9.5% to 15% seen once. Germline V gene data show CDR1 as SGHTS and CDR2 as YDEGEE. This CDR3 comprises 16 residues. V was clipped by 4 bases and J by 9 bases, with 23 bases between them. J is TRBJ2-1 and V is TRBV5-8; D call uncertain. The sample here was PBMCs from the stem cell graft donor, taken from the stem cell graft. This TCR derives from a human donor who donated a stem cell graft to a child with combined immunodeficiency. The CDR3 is CASSPWSATARREQFF. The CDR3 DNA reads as TGTGCCAGCAGCCCCTGGAGCGCAACAGCGAGGCGTGAGCAGTTCTTC.